These T cell receptor beta chains were read from a single sample in a study of persistence of HIV-infected CD4 T cells. These receptors lack a known antigen. Clones were read by immunoSEQ multiplex PCR, and TCRdb kept only the in-frame ones, dropping some. The sample shows roughly 32,000 clones, roughly 80% of them seen only once. The sample consisted of CD4+ T cells sorted from PBMCs after roughly 19-hour stimulation, taken from a patient who received antiretroviral therapy. The receptors derive from an adult man with HIV who was CMV-seropositive. CDR3s include the opening cysteine and the closing phenylalanine or tryptophan. D genes are given only for firm matches. Where a row states a size, it is once, few, many or the class of an expanded clone; other rows omit it.

few | TRBJ1-1 | - | TRBV15 | CATSRELKMNTEAFF | TGTGCCACCAGCAGAGAGCTTAAGATGAACACTGAAGCTTTCTTT
- | TRBJ1-6 | TRBD1 | TRBV14 | CASSLAGGRSPLHF | TGTGCCAGCAGCCTCGCAGGGGGTCGATCACCCCTCCACTTT
- | TRBJ1-4 | - | TRBV25-1 | CASSDLLGGRSEKLFF | TGTGCCAGCAGTGACCTCCTAGGGGGTAGGAGTGAAAAGCTGTTTTTT
- | TRBJ1-3 | - | TRBV7-2 | CASSRLDSSSGNTIYF | TGTGCCAGCAGCCGGTTGGACAGTAGCTCTGGAAACACCATATATTTT
few | TRBJ2-3 | - | TRBV10-1 | CASSESPGTDTQYF | TGCGCCAGCAGTGAATCCCCTGGCACAGATACGCAGTATTTT
- | TRBJ1-1 | TRBD1 | TRBV5-1 | CASSLPGTGGTEAFF | TGCGCCAGCAGCTTGCCCGGGACAGGGGGGACTGAAGCTTTCTTT
- | TRBJ1-3 | - | TRBV7-9 | CASSRGGRAAGNTIYF | TGTGCCAGCAGCCGAGGGGGGAGGGCGGCTGGAAACACCATATATTTT
- | TRBJ1-2 | - | TRBV12-3/TRBV12-4 | CASRSRGRGYTF | TGTGCCAGCAGAAGCAGGGGCCGAGGCTACACCTTC
- | TRBJ1-6 | TRBD1 | TRBV30 | CAWSGQGNSPLHF | TGTGCCTGGTCGGGACAGGGGAATTCACCCCTCCACTTT
- | TRBJ2-1 | TRBD2 | TRBV5-8 | CASRVAGLAGGYSYNEQFF | TGTGCCAGCAGAGTTGCGGGACTAGCGGGGGGCTACTCCTACAATGAGCAGTTCTTC
- | TRBJ1-6 | TRBD1 | TRBV10-2 | CASSDRQGNSPLHF | TGCGCCAGCAGTGATCGACAGGGGAATTCACCCCTCCACTTT
- | TRBJ2-7 | TRBD1 | TRBV5-1 | CASSSRQGYEQYF | TGCGCCAGCAGTTCCAGACAGGGGTACGAGCAGTACTTC
once | TRBJ2-3 | - | TRBV23-1 | CASSLREQSTDTQYF | TGCGCCAGCAGTCTGCGGGAACAAAGCACAGATACGCAGTATTTT
- | TRBJ2-3 | - | TRBV6-5 | CASSRTASTDTQYF | TGTGCCAGCAGCCGGACTGCTAGCACAGATACGCAGTATTTT
- | TRBJ2-3 | - | TRBV4-3 | CASSQDGGAGTQYF | TGCGCCAGCAGCCAAGATGGGGGGGCTGGGACGCAGTATTTT
- | TRBJ2-2 | - | TRBV3-1/TRBV3-2 | CASSQGGGATGELFF | TGTGCCAGCAGCCAAGGAGGGGGGGCCACCGGGGAGCTGTTTTTT
- | TRBJ1-2 | TRBD1 | TRBV3-1/TRBV3-2 | CASSLNRGYGYTF | TGTGCCAGCAGCCTGAACAGGGGGTATGGCTACACCTTC
- | TRBJ2-7 | TRBD2 | TRBV6-5 | CASSLGRGGREQYF | TGTGCCAGCAGTTTAGGACGGGGGGGCCGGGAGCAGTACTTC
- | TRBJ2-4 | - | TRBV10-3 | CAISESDSQDIQYF | TGTGCCATCAGTGAGTCCGACAGCCAGGACATTCAGTACTTC
medium-sized | TRBJ1-5 | TRBD1 | TRBV6-5 | CASAYRGPNQPQHF | TGTGCCAGCGCTTACAGGGGGCCAAATCAGCCCCAGCATTTT
- | TRBJ2-5 | - | TRBV7-2 | CASSLRISQETQYF | TGTGCCAGCAGCTTAAGGATCAGCCAAGAGACCCAGTACTTC
- | TRBJ1-3 | - | TRBV6-1 | CASSEASAHSGNTIYF | TGTGCCAGCAGTGAAGCGAGTGCACACTCTGGAAACACCATATATTTT
few | TRBJ1-1 | - | TRBV4-3 | CASSQRGGGLYTEAFF | TGCGCCAGCAGCCAGCGCGGAGGGGGGCTGTACACTGAAGCTTTCTTT
medium-sized | TRBJ1-5 | - | TRBV14 | CASYRGRSYSNQPQHF | TGTGCCAGCTATAGGGGAAGAAGCTATAGCAATCAGCCCCAGCATTTT
- | TRBJ1-2 | - | TRBV7-2 | CASSQGPRYGYTF | TGTGCCAGCAGCCAGGGGCCTCGCTATGGCTACACCTTC
- | TRBJ1-5 | - | TRBV2 | CASHSEGRNQPQHF | TGTGCCAGCCACAGTGAGGGACGCAATCAGCCCCAGCATTTT
- | TRBJ2-3 | - | TRBV25-1 | CASAVIGGEEDTQYF | TGTGCCAGTGCAGTTATCGGGGGCGAGGAAGATACGCAGTATTTT
- | TRBJ2-1 | TRBD2 | TRBV27 | CASSFLAGGRDEQFF | TGTGCCAGCAGTTTCCTAGCGGGGGGTCGGGATGAGCAGTTCTTC
- | TRBJ2-2 | - | TRBV18 | CASSPRSGGELFF | TGTGCCAGCTCACCAAGGAGCGGCGGGGAGCTGTTTTTT
- | TRBJ1-1 | - | TRBV5-1 | CASSRNAGTEAFF | TGCGCCAGCAGCCGAAACGCGGGCACTGAAGCTTTCTTT
- | TRBJ2-5 | TRBD1 | TRBV5-4 | CASSGGTGGETQYF | TGTGCCAGCAGCGGGGGGACAGGTGGAGAGACCCAGTACTTC
- | TRBJ2-7 | - | TRBV7-9 | CASSSVASKSGYEQYF | TGTGCCAGCAGCTCGGTGGCGTCAAAATCAGGCTACGAGCAGTACTTC
- | TRBJ1-2 | - | TRBV7-9 | CASSHRTEATYGYTF | TGTGCCAGCAGCCACAGGACAGAAGCAACCTATGGCTACACCTTC
- | TRBJ1-1 | - | TRBV29-1 | CSVEGGGNTEAFF | TGCAGCGTTGAAGGTGGAGGGAACACTGAAGCTTTCTTT
- | TRBJ2-3 | TRBD2 | TRBV7-8 | CASSTLAGGSTDTQYF | TGTGCCAGCAGCACCCTAGCGGGGGGTTCCACAGATACGCAGTATTTT
- | TRBJ1-1 | - | TRBV19 | CASSIGGLVTEAFF | TGTGCCAGTAGTATAGGAGGGCTGGTCACTGAAGCTTTCTTT